This is a list of T cell receptor beta chains from one sample in a study of blood T cell repertoires in COVID-19. Method: immunoSEQ multiplex PCR; TCRdb's copy keeps in-frame clones and lacks some. The sample has 200,000 to 250,000 clones, 70% to 90% seen once; the top ten hold about 1.5%. Material for sequencing was peripheral blood. Source of these receptors: a man younger than 35 with active or convalescent COVID-19. Both conserved end residues are part of each CDR3. Fields, in order: V gene, clone size, CDR3 length, CDR3 protein. Expanded clones are given a class, and other clones once, few, many or no size at all.

>TRBV6-5|NA|15
CASSYLPREGNEQFF
>TRBV30|NA|14
CACLAGTSSYEQYF
>TRBV11-2|few|16
CASSLVAGGGTDTQYF
>TRBV5-1|NA|15
CASSFRDSLTYEQYF
>TRBV10-3|NA|14
CAISESTGDYGYTF
>TRBV29-1|NA|13
CSVEVGRRTEAFF
>TRBV28|NA|14
CASSPWTETYEQYF
>TRBV7-2|NA|15
CASSALAGSGNTIYF
>TRBV28|NA|16
CASSPGTIGVGYEQYF
>TRBV5-4|NA|15
CASSLGTGAHDEQFF
>TRBV27|NA|17
CASSLTSGGAVPGELFF
>TRBV5-5|NA|15
CASSSTSGRANEQFF
>TRBV10-3|NA|14
CASMGQGSYNEQFF
>TRBV7-9|NA|17
CASSLGTGTSGNNEQFF
>TRBV5-4|NA|15
CASSAGQNPHYEQYF
>TRBV5-6|NA|17
CASSWEQTGGFLYGYTF
>TRBV27|NA|14
CASSTRGRKYEQYF
>TRBV18|NA|11
CASSRTNEQYF
>TRBV18|once|16
CASSRIDGTGTYEQYF
>TRBV6-5|NA|14
CASSRRELTDTQYF
>TRBV28|NA|14
CASRPQGDYNEQFF
>TRBV11-2|NA|12
CASAQENTEAFF
>TRBV9|NA|15
CASSVSGSSTDTQYF
>TRBV4-3|NA|18
CASSQDLGGRDYQETQYF
>TRBV27|NA|15
CASSLASGYYNEQFF
>TRBV15|once|15
CATSRTRDTTYEQYF
>TRBV19|NA|15
CASRPTGISNQPQHF
>TRBV5-1|NA|16
CASSLGPRGANEKLFF
>TRBV6-6|NA|14
CASRDNTDSYEQYF
>TRBV6-5|NA|14
CASRRLAGVGEQFF
>TRBV30|NA|12
CAWGTGGYEQYF
>TRBV5-4|once|15
CASSTGDRYNSPLHF
>TRBV6-1|once|15
CASSDWTSPPSEQFF